This T cell receptor beta chain was sequenced in a study of blood T cell repertoires in COVID-19. Study as a whole: From T cells, B-cell-depleted T cells, or PBMCs came the material, which was cDNA or gDNA.

From germline, CDR1 is MNHNY and CDR2 SVGAGI (reference sequence). This CDR3 comprises 14 residues. V lost 5 bases to trimming and J lost 2 bases, with 12 bases between them. Profiling relied on immunoSEQ multiplex PCR, and the TCRdb table lists in-frame clones only, not all of them. The repertoire has 200,000 to 250,000 clones, around nine tenths of them found once; the top ten carry under 1.5%. This receptor was identified in a man older than 75 with acute or convalescent COVID-19. Sequencing was performed on peripheral blood. The gene calls are TRBV6-6 and TRBJ1-2; tentative D call: TRBD1 (6 bases). For the CDR3, the DNA is TGTGCCAGCAGTCCCTCGGACAGAAACTATGGCTACACCTTC. It yields the protein CASSPSDRNYGYTF.